This T cell receptor beta chain was recovered during a study of shared clonotypes between healthy human individuals. Study summary: There were three CD4 naive, three CD4 memory, two CD8 naive and one CD8 memory plates per donor. General study results and limits: Clonotypes that were shared across a few donors made up 4% to 6% of naive CD4 clonotypes.

Remarks on this clone: Its antigen is not identified.

V was cut by 4 bases and J by 7 bases, with 19 bases left in between. The CDR3 is 15 residues long. CDR1 is MDHEN and CDR2 is SYDVKM in the germline V gene. When replicate PCRs were run on sorted subsets, they used 200 ng DNA, some 29,000 T cell genomes. Profiling relied on immunoSEQ multiplex PCR, and the TCRdb table lists in-frame clones only, not all of them. This sample yields 2 million to 2.5 million clones, of which 85% to 95% are seen a single time; 0.39% belongs to the top ten. The source of this sequence is a man between 18 and 29 years old in good health. Some clones in this sample may be carry-over from other donors' samples. This chain joins TRBV28 and TRBJ1-1; tentatively, D is TRBD1 (6 bases). Sequenced sample: naive CD4+ T cells from PBMCs. Subset of the sample: CD45RA+ positively selected. The CDR3 DNA is TGTGCCAGCAGTTCGAGGTCTGGGGGGCCGGTTGAAGCTTTCTTT. Encoded protein: CASSSRSGGPVEAFF.